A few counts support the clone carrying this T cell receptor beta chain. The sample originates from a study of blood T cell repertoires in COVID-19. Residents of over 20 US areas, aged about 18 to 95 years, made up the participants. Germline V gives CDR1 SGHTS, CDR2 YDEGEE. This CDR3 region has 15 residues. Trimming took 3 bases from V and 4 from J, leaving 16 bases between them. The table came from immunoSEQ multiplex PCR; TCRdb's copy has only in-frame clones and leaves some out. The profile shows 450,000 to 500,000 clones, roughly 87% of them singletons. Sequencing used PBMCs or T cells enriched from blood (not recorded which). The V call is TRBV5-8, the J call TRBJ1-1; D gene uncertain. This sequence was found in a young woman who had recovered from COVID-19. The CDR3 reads CASSSRTAGRTEAFF. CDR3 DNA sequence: TGTGCCAGCAGCTCGCGCACGGCTGGGCGCACTGAAGCTTTCTTT.